This entry is about one TCR beta chain. This sample was included in a study of control samples from healthy donors and cancer patients. V dropped 1 base and J dropped 11; count of bases not matched to a gene: 3. This CDR3 is 12 amino acids long. Germline V gives CDR1 KGHSH, CDR2 LQKENI. Assay used: immunoSEQ multiplex PCR; TCRdb lists only in-frame clones, some missing. Of 170,000 or so clones in the sample, 91% were seen once. The receptor's source is a woman aged 35 to 49 in good health. V gene TRBV18 combines with J gene TRBJ1-2; 8 bases match TRBD1. The source material was blood. CDR3 loop: CASSPRDRPYTF. CDR3 DNA sequence: TGTGCCAGCTCACCACGGGACAGGCCTTACACCTTC.